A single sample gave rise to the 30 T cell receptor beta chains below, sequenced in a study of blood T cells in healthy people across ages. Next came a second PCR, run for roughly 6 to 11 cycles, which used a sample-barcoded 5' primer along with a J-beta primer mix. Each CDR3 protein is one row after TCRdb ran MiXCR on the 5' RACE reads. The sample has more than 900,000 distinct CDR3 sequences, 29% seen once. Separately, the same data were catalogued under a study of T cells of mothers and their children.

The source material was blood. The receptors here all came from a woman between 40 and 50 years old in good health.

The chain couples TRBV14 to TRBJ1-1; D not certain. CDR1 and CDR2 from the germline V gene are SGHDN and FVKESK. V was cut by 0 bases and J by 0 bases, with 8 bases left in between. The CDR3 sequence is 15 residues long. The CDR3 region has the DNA TGTGCCAGCAGCCAAGAGCTGGCGGTGAACACTGAAGCTTTCTTT. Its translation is CASSQELAVNTEAFF.

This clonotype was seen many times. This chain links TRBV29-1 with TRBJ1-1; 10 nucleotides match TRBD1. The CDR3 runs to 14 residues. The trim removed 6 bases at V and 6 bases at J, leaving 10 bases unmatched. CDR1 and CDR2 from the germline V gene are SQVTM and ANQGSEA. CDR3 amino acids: CSVDRGLSNSEAFF. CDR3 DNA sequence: TGCAGCGTCGACAGGGGGCTTTCCAACTCTGAAGCTTTCTTT. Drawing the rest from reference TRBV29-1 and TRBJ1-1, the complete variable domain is SAVISQKPSRDICQRGTSLTIQCQVDSQVTMMFWYRQQPGQSLTLIATANQGSEATYESGFVIDKFPISRPNLTFSTLTVSNMSPEDSSIYLCSVDRGLSNSEAFFGQGTRLTVV.

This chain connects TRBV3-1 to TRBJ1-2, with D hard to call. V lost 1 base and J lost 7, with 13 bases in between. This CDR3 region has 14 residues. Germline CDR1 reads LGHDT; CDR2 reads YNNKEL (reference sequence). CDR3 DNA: TGTGCCAGCAGCCAAGGGAGAGACCGGCGTGGCTACACCTTC. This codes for CASSQGRDRRGYTF.

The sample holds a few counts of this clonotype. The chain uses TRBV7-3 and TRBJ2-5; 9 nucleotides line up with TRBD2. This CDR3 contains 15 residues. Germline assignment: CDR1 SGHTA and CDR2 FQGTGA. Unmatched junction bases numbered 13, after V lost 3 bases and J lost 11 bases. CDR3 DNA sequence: TGTGCCAGCAGCTTGCTAGCGGGGCTGACAAATGAGCAGTACTTC. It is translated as CASSLLAGLTNEQYF. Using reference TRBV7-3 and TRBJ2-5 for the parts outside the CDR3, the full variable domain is GAGVSQTPSNKVTEKGKYVELRCDPISGHTALYWYRQSLGQGPEFLIYFQGTGAADDSGLPNDRFFAVRPEGSVSTLKIQRTERGDSAVYLCASSLLAGLTNEQYFGPGTRLLVL.

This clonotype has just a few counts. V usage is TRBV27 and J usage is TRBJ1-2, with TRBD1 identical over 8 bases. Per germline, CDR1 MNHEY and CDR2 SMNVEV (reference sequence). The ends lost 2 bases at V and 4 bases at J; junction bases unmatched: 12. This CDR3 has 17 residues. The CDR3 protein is CASSLPRQSTGVYGYTF. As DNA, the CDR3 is TGTGCCAGCAGTTTACCCCGTCAATCGACAGGGGTCTATGGCTACACCTTC.

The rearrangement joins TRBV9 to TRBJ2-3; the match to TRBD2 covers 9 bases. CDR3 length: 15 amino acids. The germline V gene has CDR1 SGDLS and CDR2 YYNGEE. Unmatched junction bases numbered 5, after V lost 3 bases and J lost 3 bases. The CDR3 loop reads CASSGGGAVTDTQYF. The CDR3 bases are TGTGCCAGCAGCGGCGGGGGGGCCGTGACAGATACGCAGTATTTT. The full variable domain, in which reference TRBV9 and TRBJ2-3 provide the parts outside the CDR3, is DSGVTQTPKHLITATGQRVTLRCSPRSGDLSVYWYQQSLDQGLQFLIQYYNGEERAKGNILERFSAQQFPDLHSELNLSSLELGDSALYFCASSGGGAVTDTQYFGPGTRLTVL.

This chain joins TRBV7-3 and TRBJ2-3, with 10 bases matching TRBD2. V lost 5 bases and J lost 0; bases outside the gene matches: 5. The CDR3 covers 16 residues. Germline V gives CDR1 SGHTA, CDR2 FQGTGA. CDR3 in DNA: TGTGCCAGCAGCCTCCTAGCGGGGGAAAGCACAGATACGCAGTATTTT. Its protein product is CASSLLAGESTDTQYF.

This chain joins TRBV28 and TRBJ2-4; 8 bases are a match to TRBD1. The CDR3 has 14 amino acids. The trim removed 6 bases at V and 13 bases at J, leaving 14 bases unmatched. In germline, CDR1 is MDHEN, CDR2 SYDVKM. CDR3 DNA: TGTGCCAGCAGACCTCCTGGACAGGGTGGAGGGCAGTACTTC. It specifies CASRPPGQGGGQYF.

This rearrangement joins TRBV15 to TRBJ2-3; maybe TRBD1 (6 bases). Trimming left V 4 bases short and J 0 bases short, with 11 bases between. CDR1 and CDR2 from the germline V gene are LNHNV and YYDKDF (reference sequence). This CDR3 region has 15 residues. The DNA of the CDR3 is TGTGCCACCAGCACCGGGACACTCAGCACAGATACGCAGTATTTT. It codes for CATSTGTLSTDTQYF.

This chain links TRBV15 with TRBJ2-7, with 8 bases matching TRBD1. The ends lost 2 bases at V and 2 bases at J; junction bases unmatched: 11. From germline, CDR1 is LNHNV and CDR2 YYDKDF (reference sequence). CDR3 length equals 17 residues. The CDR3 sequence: CATSRTPGQAIPYEQYF. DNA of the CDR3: TGTGCCACCAGCAGAACTCCGGGACAGGCGATACCCTACGAGCAGTACTTC.

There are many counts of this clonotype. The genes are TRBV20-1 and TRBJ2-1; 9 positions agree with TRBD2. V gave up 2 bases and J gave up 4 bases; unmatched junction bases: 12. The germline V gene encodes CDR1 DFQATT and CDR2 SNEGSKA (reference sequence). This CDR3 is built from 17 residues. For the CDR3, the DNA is TGCAGTGCTAGACGACGGCAGGGACTAGCTCCATACAATGAGCAGTTCTTC. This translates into CSARRRQGLAPYNEQFF.

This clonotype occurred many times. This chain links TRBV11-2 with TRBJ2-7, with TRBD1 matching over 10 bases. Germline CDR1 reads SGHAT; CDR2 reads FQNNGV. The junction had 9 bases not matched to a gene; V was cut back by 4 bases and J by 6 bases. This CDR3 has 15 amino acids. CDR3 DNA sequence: TGTGCCAGCAGCTCACTCCCGGGACAGGGGTTCGAGCAGTACTTC. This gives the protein CASSSLPGQGFEQYF.

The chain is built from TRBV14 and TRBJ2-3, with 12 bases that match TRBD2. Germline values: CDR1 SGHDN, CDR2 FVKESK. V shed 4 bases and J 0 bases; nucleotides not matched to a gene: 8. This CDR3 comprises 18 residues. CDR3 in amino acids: CASSRLAGDSSSTDTQYF. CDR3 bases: TGTGCCAGCAGCCGACTAGCGGGGGACTCATCTAGCACAGATACGCAGTATTTT. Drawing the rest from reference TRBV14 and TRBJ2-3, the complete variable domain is EAGVTQFPSHSVIEKGQTVTLRCDPISGHDNLYWYRRVMGKEIKFLLHFVKESKQDESGMPNNRFLAERTGGTYSTLKVQPAELEDSGVYFCASSRLAGDSSSTDTQYFGPGTRLTVL.

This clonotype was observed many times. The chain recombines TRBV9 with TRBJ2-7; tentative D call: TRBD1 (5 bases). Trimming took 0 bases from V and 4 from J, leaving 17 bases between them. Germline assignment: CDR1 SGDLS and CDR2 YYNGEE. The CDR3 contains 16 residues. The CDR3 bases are TGTGCCAGCAGCGTAGCTGGAATGGGGCCTCCTTACGAGCAGTACTTC. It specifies CASSVAGMGPPYEQYF. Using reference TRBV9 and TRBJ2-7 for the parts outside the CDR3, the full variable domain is DSGVTQTPKHLITATGQRVTLRCSPRSGDLSVYWYQQSLDQGLQFLIQYYNGEERAKGNILERFSAQQFPDLHSELNLSSLELGDSALYFCASSVAGMGPPYEQYFGPGTRLTVT.

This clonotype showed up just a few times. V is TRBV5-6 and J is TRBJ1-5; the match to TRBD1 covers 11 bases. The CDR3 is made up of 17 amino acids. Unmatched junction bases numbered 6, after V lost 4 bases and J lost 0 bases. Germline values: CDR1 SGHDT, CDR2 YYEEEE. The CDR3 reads CASSIGQGAYSNQPQHF. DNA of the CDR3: TGTGCCAGCAGCATAGGACAGGGGGCTTATAGCAATCAGCCCCAGCATTTT.

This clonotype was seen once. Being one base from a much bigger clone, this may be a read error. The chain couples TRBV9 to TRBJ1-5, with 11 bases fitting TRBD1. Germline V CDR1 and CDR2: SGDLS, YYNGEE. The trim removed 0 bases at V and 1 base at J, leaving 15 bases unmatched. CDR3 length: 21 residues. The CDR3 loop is CASSVVDRTGGPTKSNQPQHF. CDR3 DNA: TGTGCCAGCAGCGTAGTGGACCGGACAGGGGGCCCGACCAAGAGCAATCAGCCCCAGCATTTT.

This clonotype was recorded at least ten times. The CDR3 spells CASRKGLAAMGEQFF. The CDR3 bases are TGTGCCAGCAGAAAGGGACTAGCGGCGATGGGGGAGCAGTTCTTC. The chain employs TRBV11-1 and TRBJ2-1; 11 nucleotides align to TRBD2. The CDR3 is 15 amino acids. With V trimmed by 6 bases and J by 10 bases, 11 bases remained unmatched. Germline V CDR1 and CDR2: SGHAT, FQDESV (reference sequence).

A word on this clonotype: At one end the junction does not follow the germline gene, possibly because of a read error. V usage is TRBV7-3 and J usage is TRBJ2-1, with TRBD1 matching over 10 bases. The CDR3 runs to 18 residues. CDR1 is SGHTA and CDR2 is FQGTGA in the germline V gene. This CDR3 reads CANSTRPGTGVTYNEQFF. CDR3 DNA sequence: TGTGCCAACAGCACCCGACCCGGGACAGGGGTCACCTACAATGAGCAGTTCTTC. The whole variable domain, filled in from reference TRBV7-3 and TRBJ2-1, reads GAGVSQTPSNKVTEKGKYVELRCDPISGHTALYWYRQSLGQGPEFLIYFQGTGAADDSGLPNDRFFAVRPEGSVSTLKIQRTERGDSAVYLCANSTRPGTGVTYNEQFFGPGTRLTVL.

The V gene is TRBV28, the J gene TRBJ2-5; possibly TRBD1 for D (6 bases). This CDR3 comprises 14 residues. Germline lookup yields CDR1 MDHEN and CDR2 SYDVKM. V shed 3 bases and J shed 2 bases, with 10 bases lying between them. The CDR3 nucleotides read TGTGCCAGCAGTTTTTCTGACAGGCAAGAGACCCAGTACTTC. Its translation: CASSFSDRQETQYF. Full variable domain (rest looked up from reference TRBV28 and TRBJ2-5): DVKVTQSSRYLVKRTGEKVFLECVQDMDHENMFWYRQDPGLGLRLIYFSYDVKMKEKGDIPEGYSVSREKKERFSLILESASTNQTSMYLCASSFSDRQETQYFGPGTRLLVL.

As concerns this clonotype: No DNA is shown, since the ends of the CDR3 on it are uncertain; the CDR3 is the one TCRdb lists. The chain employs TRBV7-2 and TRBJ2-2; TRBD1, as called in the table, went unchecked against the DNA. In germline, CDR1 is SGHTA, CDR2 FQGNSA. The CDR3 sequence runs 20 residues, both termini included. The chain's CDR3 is CASSSPQRHEQFFGPGELFF.

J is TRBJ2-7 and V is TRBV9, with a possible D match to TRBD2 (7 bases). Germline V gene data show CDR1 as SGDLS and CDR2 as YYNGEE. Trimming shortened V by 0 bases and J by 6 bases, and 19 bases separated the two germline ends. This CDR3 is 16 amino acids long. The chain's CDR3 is CASSVGDSGGGVEQYF. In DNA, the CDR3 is TGTGCCAGCAGCGTAGGTGATTCTGGAGGGGGGGTCGAGCAGTACTTC.

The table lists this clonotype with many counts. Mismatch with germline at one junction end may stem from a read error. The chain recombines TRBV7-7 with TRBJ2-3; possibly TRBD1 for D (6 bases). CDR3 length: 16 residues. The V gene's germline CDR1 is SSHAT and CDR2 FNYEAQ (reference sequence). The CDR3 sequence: CASSLEPGALLDTQYF. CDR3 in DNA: TGTGCTAGCAGCTTAGAGCCAGGGGCGCTACTGGATACGCAGTATTTT.

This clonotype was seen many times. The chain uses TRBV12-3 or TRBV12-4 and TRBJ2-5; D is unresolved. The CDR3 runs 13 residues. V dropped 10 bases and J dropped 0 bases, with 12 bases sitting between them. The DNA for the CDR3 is TGTGCCACGTGCGACGTACACCAAGAGACCCAGTACTTC. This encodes CATCDVHQETQYF.

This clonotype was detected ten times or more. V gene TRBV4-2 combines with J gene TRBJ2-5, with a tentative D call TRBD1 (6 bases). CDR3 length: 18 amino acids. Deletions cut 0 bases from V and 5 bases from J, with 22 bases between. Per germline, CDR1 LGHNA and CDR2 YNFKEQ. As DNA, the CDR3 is TGTGCCAGCAGCCAAGATCTAGCCAGGGGCAGGGTATCCGAGACCCAGTACTTC. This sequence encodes CASSQDLARGRVSETQYF.

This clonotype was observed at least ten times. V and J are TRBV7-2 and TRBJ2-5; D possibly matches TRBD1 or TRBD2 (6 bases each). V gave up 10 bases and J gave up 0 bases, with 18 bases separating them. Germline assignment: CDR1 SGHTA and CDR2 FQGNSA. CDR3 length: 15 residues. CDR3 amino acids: CATVGGRGYQETQYF. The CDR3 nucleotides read TGTGCCACTGTGGGGGGTAGGGGGTACCAAGAGACCCAGTACTTC.

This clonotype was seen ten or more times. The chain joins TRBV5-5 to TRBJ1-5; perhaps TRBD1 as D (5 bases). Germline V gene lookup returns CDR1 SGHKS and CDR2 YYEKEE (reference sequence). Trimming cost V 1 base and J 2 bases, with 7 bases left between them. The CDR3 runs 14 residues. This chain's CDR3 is CASSLWGGNQPQHF. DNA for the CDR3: TGTGCCAGCAGCTTGTGGGGGGGCAATCAGCCCCAGCATTTT.

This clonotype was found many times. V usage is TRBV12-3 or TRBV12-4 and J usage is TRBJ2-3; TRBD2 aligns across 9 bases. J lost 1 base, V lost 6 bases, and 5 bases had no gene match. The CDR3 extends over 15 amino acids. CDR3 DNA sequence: TGTGCCAGCAGCGGAGCGGGGGGCCGCACAGATACGCAGTATTTT. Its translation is CASSGAGGRTDTQYF.

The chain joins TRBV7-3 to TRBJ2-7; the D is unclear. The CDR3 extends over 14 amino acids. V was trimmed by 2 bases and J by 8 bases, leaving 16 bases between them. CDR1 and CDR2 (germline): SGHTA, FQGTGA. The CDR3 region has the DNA TGTGCCAGCAGCTTAGAAGGAAGGGATGGTAAGCAGTACTTC. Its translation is CASSLEGRDGKQYF.

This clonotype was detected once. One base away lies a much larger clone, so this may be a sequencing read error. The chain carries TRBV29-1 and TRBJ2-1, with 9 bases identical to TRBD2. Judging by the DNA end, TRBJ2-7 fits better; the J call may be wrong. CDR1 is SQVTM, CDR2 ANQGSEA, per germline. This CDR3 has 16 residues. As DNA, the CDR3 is TGCAGCGTTGAAGGGGTTAGCGGGAGCTCCTACAATGAGCAGTACTTC. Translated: CSVEGVSGSSYNEQYF.

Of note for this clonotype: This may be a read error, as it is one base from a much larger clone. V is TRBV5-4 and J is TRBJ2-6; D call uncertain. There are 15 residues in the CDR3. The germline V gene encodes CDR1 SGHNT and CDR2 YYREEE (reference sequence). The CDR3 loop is CTSSPGYSGANVLTF. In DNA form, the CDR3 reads TGTACCAGCAGCCCAGGTTACTCTGGGGCCAACGTCCTGACTTTC.